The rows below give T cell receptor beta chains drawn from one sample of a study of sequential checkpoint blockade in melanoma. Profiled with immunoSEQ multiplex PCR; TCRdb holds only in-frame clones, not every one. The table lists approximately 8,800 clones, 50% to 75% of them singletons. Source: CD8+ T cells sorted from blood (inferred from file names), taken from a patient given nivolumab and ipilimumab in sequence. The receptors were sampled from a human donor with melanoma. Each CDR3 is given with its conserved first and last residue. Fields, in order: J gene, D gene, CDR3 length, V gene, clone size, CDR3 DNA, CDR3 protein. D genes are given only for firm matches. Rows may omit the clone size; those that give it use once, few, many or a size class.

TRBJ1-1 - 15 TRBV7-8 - TGTGCCAGCAGCTCCCGTGGGGGGGGATGGGATGAAGCTTTCTTT CASSSRGGGWDEAFF
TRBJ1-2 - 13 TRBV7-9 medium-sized TGTGCCAGCAGCTTACTCGGGGGAGAGGGCTACACCTTC CASSLLGGEGYTF
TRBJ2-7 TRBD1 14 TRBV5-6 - TGTGCCAGCAGCAGGGGGACAGGCTCCTACGAGCAGTACTTC CASSRGTGSYEQYF
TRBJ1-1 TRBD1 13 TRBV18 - TGTGCCAGCTCAGGGGACAGAGACACTGAAGCTTTCTTT CASSGDRDTEAFF
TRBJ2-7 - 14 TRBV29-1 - TGCAGCGTTGTAGCCCCAGGAGGGGACCACGAGCAGTACTTC CSVVAPGGDHEQYF
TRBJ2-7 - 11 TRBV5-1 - TGCGCCAGTCACCAGGGAAACGAGCAGTACTTC CASHQGNEQYF
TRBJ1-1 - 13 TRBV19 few TGTGCCAGTAGTATCGGGAGGAACACTGAAGCTTTCTTT CASSIGRNTEAFF
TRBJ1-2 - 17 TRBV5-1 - TGCGCCAGCAGCTTGGGCATCACCTTCCGACCTAGAGATGGCTACACCTTC CASSLGITFRPRDGYTF
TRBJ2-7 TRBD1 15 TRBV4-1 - TGCGCCAGCAGCCAAGGGGACAGGGTGCCCTACGAGCAGTACTTC CASSQGDRVPYEQYF
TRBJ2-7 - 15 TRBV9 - TGTGCCAGCAGCCCCACAGGGAAGATCGGCTACGAGCAGTACTTC CASSPTGKIGYEQYF
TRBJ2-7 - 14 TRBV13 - TGTGCCAGCAGCCCAAATCCGGGACATGACGAGCAGTACTTC CASSPNPGHDEQYF
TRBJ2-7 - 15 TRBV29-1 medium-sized TGCAGCGTTGAGTCCTTTGGGCAGGGAGGCTACGAGCAGTACTTC CSVESFGQGGYEQYF
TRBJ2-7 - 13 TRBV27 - TGTGCCAGCAGTTTGACAGGTAGCTACGAGCAGTACTTC CASSLTGSYEQYF
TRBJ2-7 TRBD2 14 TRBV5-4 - TGTGCCAGCAGCCCGGGACTAGCGGGCTACGAGCAGTACTTC CASSPGLAGYEQYF
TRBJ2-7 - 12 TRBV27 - TGTGCCAGCAGTTTAAATTTCTACGAGCAGTACTTC CASSLNFYEQYF
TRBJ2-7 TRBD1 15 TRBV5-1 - TGCGCCAGCAGCTCAGACAGGGGGCCTACCTACGAGCAGTACTTC CASSSDRGPTYEQYF
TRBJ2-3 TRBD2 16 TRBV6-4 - TGTGCCAGCAGTTTAACTAGCGGGGGGGCCACAGATACGCAGTATTTT CASSLTSGGATDTQYF
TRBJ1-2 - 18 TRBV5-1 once TGCGCCAGCAGCCCTTACATGGCGGCAACCCCCGAGGACTATGGCTACACCTTC CASSPYMAATPEDYGYTF
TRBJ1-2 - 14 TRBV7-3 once TGTGCCAGCAGCTTAGGACGGCGGGAAGATGGCTACACCTTC CASSLGRREDGYTF
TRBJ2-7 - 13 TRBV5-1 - TGCGCCAGCAGCTTGGGAGGGCCCGACGAGCAGTACTTC CASSLGGPDEQYF
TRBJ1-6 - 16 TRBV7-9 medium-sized TGTGCCAGCACCCTAGCGAGGTCAGGGCCTCGGTCACCCCTCCACTTT CASTLARSGPRSPLHF
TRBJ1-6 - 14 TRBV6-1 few TGTGCCAGCAGAAGACAGACCTATAATTCACCCCTCCACTTT CASRRQTYNSPLHF
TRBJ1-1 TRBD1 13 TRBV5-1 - TGCGCCAGCAGCTTTGGACAGGGTACTGAAGCTTTCTTT CASSFGQGTEAFF
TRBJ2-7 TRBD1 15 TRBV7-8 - TGTGCCAGCAGCTCAGCGGACAGGAGCTCCTACGAGCAGTACTTC CASSSADRSSYEQYF
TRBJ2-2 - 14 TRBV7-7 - TGTGCCAACGCCGCGGCCCCGAACACCGGGGAGCTGTTTTTT CANAAAPNTGELFF
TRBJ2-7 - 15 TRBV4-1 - TGCGCCAGCAGCCAGGGCCTTGCGCTGGCACGCGAGCAGTACTTC CASSQGLALAREQYF
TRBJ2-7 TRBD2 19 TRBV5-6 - TGTGCCAGCAGCTTTGGCAGCGGGACTAGCGGGGAGTTTACCTACGAGCAGTACTTC CASSFGSGTSGEFTYEQYF
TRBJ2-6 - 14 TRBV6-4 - TGTGCCAGCAGTGACTCCGCTGGGGCCAACGTCCTGACTTTC CASSDSAGANVLTF
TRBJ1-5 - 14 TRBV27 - TGTGCCAGCAGCCCAACAGGGTTCAATCAGCCCCAGCATTTT CASSPTGFNQPQHF
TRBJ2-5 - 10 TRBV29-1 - TGCAGCTTTCGAGATCAGACCCAGTACTTC CSFRDQTQYF
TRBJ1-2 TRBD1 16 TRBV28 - TGTGCCAGCAGTTTAGGGGAACAGGGGCCACGCTATGGCTACACCTTC CASSLGEQGPRYGYTF
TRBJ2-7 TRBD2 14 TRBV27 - TGTGCCAGCAAAGGACTAGCGTCTACCTACGAGCAGTACTTC CASKGLASTYEQYF
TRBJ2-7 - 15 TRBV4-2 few TGTGCCAGCAGCCAAGAGGGGGCGAGTGGCTACGAGCAGTACTTC CASSQEGASGYEQYF
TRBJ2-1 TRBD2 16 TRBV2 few TGTGCCAGCAGCGTACACGGGCTAGCGGGGGTCAATGAGCAGTTCTTC CASSVHGLAGVNEQFF
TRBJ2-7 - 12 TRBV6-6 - TGTGCATCTGGAGGGAGCTCCTACGAGCAGTACTTC CASGGSSYEQYF
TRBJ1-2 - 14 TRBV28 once TGTGCCAGCAGTTACAGGACAACTAACTATGGCTACACCTTC CASSYRTTNYGYTF
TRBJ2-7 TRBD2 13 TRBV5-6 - TGTGCCAGCAGCTTAGCGGGGGCCGATGAGCAGTACTTC CASSLAGADEQYF
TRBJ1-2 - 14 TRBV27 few TGTGCCAGCAGTCCCAGTGGCAGGGGTGGTGGCTACACCTTC CASSPSGRGGGYTF
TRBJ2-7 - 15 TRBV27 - TGTGCCAGCAGTTTATCGTGGGGAGCGGTCTACGAGCAGTACTTC CASSLSWGAVYEQYF
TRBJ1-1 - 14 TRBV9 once TGTGCCAGCAGCCTCTCATGGAGAAACACTGAAGCTTTCTTT CASSLSWRNTEAFF
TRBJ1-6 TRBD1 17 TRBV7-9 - TGTGCCAGCAGCTTAGTAGCAGGGGGCTCCTATAATTCACCCCTCCACTTT CASSLVAGGSYNSPLHF
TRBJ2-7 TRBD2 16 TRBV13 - TGTGCCAGCAGCGCCCCGGGGGCTAGCGGGGGCGACGAGCAGTACTTC CASSAPGASGGDEQYF
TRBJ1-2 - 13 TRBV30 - TGTGCCTGGGGCCGACAGGAAAACTATGGCTACACCTTC CAWGRQENYGYTF
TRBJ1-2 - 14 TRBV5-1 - TGCGCCAGCAGCCTGGTTCAGGGGAGAGATGGCTACACCTTC CASSLVQGRDGYTF
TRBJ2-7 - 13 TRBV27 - TGTGCCAGCAGGCAACAATGGCTCTACGAGCAGTACTTC CASRQQWLYEQYF
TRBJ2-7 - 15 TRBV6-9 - TGTGCCAGCAGGTGCCGGGGGGCCTCCCCCTACGAGCAGTACTTC CASRCRGASPYEQYF
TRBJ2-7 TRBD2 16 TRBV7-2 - TGTGCCAGCAGCCTCGTGGGTAGCGGGGGGGCCCACGAGCAGTACTTC CASSLVGSGGAHEQYF
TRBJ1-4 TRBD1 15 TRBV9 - TGTGCCAGCAGCCATGCGGGACAGGCTAATGAAAAACTGTTTTTT CASSHAGQANEKLFF
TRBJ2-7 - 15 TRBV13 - TGTGCCAGCAGCTTAGGGGGGGCTGCGACGGGCGAGCAGTACTTC CASSLGGAATGEQYF
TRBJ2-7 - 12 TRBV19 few TGTGCCAGTACGTCAGGGGCCTACGAGCAGTACTTC CASTSGAYEQYF
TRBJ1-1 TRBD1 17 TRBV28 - TGTGCCAGCAGTCCATGGGACAGGGGTTTGGGTTTGCCTGAAGCTTTCTTT CASSPWDRGLGLPEAFF
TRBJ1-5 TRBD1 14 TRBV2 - TGTGCCAGCAGAGAGGGGGCCCGAAATCAGCCCCAGCATTTT CASREGARNQPQHF
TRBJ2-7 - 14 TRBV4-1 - TGCGCCAGCAGCCAAGGCCCGACAGTCTACGAGCAGTACTTC CASSQGPTVYEQYF
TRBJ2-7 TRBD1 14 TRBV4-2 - TGTGCCAGCAGCAGGGACAGGGGTATCGACGAGCAGTACTTC CASSRDRGIDEQYF
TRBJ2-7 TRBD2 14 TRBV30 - TGTGCCTGGAGTGTGACTAGCGGGACCTACGAGCAGTACTTC CAWSVTSGTYEQYF
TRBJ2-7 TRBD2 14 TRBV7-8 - TGTGCCAGCAGCTTAGGGGGAGGGCGCGACGAGCAGTACTTC CASSLGGGRDEQYF